The 18 T cell receptor beta chains listed next were all sequenced from one sample in a study of shared clonotypes between healthy human individuals. Assay: immunoSEQ multiplex PCR; the TCRdb copy retains only in-frame clones and omits some. The sample has around 480,000 clones, over 75% seen once. The sequenced sample consisted of PBMCs. The source of these receptors is a woman aged 40 to 50 in good health. Some clones in this sample may be carry-over from other donors' samples.

The V gene is TRBV10-3, the J gene TRBJ2-1, with 16 bases fitting TRBD2. The CDR3 extends over 17 amino acids. V lost 3 bases and J lost 6; bases outside the gene matches: 5. From germline, CDR1 is ENHRY and CDR2 SYGVKD. CDR3 protein: CAISDPGTSGRGNEQFF. The CDR3 DNA follows: TGTGCCATCAGTGACCCCGGGACTAGCGGGAGGGGCAATGAGCAGTTCTTC.

The gene calls are TRBV14 and TRBJ1-4, with no clear D. This CDR3 has 16 amino acids. In germline, CDR1 is SGHDN, CDR2 FVKESK. Trimming pared 0 bases from V and 7 bases from J, leaving 15 bases between. CDR3 sequence reads: CASSQDRVPGGEKLFF. CDR3 coding DNA: TGTGCCAGCAGCCAAGATCGCGTCCCAGGTGGTGAAAAACTGTTTTTT.

The V call is TRBV2, the J call TRBJ1-5; weak D call: TRBD1 (5 bases). V lost 5 bases and J lost 5, with 10 bases in between. This CDR3 spans 13 amino acids. Germline V CDR1 and CDR2: SNHLY, FYNNEI. The DNA of the CDR3 is TGTGCCAGCAGTCTGGCAGGGCATCAGCCCCAGCATTTT. It is translated as CASSLAGHQPQHF.

This chain joins TRBV7-3 and TRBJ2-1; TRBD2 matches at 14 bases. V shed 3 bases and J 10 bases; nucleotides not matched to a gene: 5. The CDR3 runs 15 residues. CDR1 and CDR2 from the germline V gene are SGHTA and FQGTGA. The CDR3 sequence is CASSLGLAGETEQFF. The CDR3 DNA follows: TGTGCCAGCAGCTTGGGACTAGCGGGAGAAACAGAGCAGTTCTTC.

The genes are TRBV9 and TRBJ2-2, with D unclear. The CDR3 length is 14 residues. Germline assignment: CDR1 SGDLS and CDR2 YYNGEE. Trimming stripped 1 base from V and 0 bases from J, with 4 bases between. The CDR3 sequence is CASSVIANTGELFF. CDR3 nucleotide sequence: TGTGCCAGCAGCGTAATAGCGAACACCGGGGAGCTGTTTTTT.

The chain couples TRBV27 to TRBJ2-5; perhaps TRBD1 as D (6 bases). This CDR3 is built from 15 residues. Between the trimmed V and J ends, which lost 2 bases and 3 bases, there was a span of 13 bases. Looked up from germline, CDR1 is MNHEY and CDR2 is SMNVEV (reference sequence). CDR3 nucleotide sequence: TGTGCCAGCAGTTTAGCGAGGACAGACAAAGAGACCCAGTACTTC. It is translated as CASSLARTDKETQYF.

The chain combines TRBV5-1 with TRBJ2-1; 9 bases are shared with TRBD2. V gave up 3 bases and J gave up 5 bases; unmatched junction bases: 21. Germline lookup yields CDR1 SGHRS and CDR2 YFSETQ. The CDR3 contains 20 residues. The DNA for the CDR3 is TGCGCCAGCAGCTATCCGCTCGATGGTACTAGCGGGCGGGCGGACAATGAGCAGTTCTTC. Translation gives CASSYPLDGTSGRADNEQFF. Drawing the rest from reference TRBV5-1 and TRBJ2-1, the complete variable domain is KAGVTQTPRYLIKTRGQQVTLSCSPISGHRSVSWYQQTPGQGLQFLFEYFSETQRNKGNFPGRFSGRQFSNSRSEMNVSTLELGDSALYLCASSYPLDGTSGRADNEQFFGPGTRLTVL.

V usage is TRBV7-9 and J usage is TRBJ2-1; perhaps TRBD2 as D (5 bases). This CDR3 has 11 residues. Germline V gene lookup returns CDR1 SEHNR and CDR2 FQNEAQ (reference sequence). Trimming removed 5 bases from V and 15 bases from J, with 14 bases in between. This chain's CDR3 is CASSPAEAGFF. Here the CDR3 DNA reads TGTGCCAGCAGCCCAGCGGAGGCCGGGTTCTTC.

The chain has TRBV7-9 and TRBJ2-3; D uncertain. Trimming cost V 6 bases and J 0 bases, with 7 bases left between them. Germline V gives CDR1 SEHNR, CDR2 FQNEAQ (reference sequence). The CDR3 runs 13 residues. In DNA form, the CDR3 reads TGTGCCAGCAGGTTTTATAGCACAGATACGCAGTATTTT. Protein: CASRFYSTDTQYF.

V and J are TRBV5-1 and TRBJ2-1; D is perhaps TRBD2 (6 bases). CDR1 is SGHRS and CDR2 is YFSETQ in the germline V gene. With 0 bases removed from V and 6 bases from J, the gap between germline ends came to 13 bases. CDR3 size: 15 residues. This CDR3 is CASSLVGGRGNEQFF. The CDR3 nucleotides read TGCGCCAGCAGCTTGGTTGGGGGGAGAGGCAATGAGCAGTTCTTC.

This chain uses TRBV5-6 with TRBJ1-2; the D gene is possibly TRBD1 (5 bases). V lost 2 bases and J 7 bases, leaving 18 bases between the germline ends. The CDR3 sequence is 15 residues long. Germline values: CDR1 SGHDT, CDR2 YYEEEE. CDR3 nucleotides: TGTGCCAGCAGCTTTGGGAGGGGCATTAGAGGTGGCTACACCTTC. Translated, it gives CASSFGRGIRGGYTF.

J is TRBJ2-5 and V is TRBV9; 8 bases line up with TRBD2. V lost 4 bases, J lost 1 base, and 12 bases stayed unmatched. The length of the CDR3 is 17 residues. Germline CDR1 reads SGDLS; CDR2 reads YYNGEE. The DNA of the CDR3 is TGTGCCAGCAGCCCCAGTATAGCGGGATATCCCCAAGAGACCCAGTACTTC. Encoded protein: CASSPSIAGYPQETQYF.

The chain uses TRBV18 and TRBJ2-3, with 9 nucleotides matching TRBD2. With 4 bases clipped from V and 3 bases from J, the junction kept 8 bases outside the gene matches. Germline CDR1 KGHSH, CDR2 LQKENI. The CDR3 consists of 16 residues. CDR3: CASSLDSGRGTDTQYF. The DNA of the CDR3 is TGTGCCAGCTCACTAGATAGCGGGAGAGGAACAGATACGCAGTATTTT.

The chain couples TRBV10-3 to TRBJ1-1, with TRBD1 as a possible D gene (6 bases). CDR1 and CDR2 from the germline V gene are ENHRY and SYGVKD. The V end lost 4 bases, the J end lost 1 base, and 10 bases lay between the germline ends. The CDR3 has 14 residues. CDR3 region: CAISAMTGNTEAFF. For the CDR3, the DNA is TGTGCCATCAGTGCCATGACAGGGAACACTGAAGCTTTCTTT.

Here the CDR3 DNA reads TGCAGTGCTAGGCGGTCCGGGACGCAGTATTTT. Amino acid sequence: CSARRSGTQYF. V and J are TRBV20-1 and TRBJ2-3; D gene ambiguous. Looked up from germline, CDR1 is DFQATT and CDR2 is SNEGSKA (reference sequence). V shed 3 bases and J shed 9 bases, with 10 bases lying between them. The CDR3 runs to 11 residues.

In this sample, this clone turned up a few times. The chain carries TRBV28 and TRBJ1-4, with D possibly matching TRBD1 (6 bases). CDR3 length: 14 amino acids. Looked up from germline, CDR1 is MDHEN and CDR2 is SYDVKM. V lost 5 bases and J 7 bases, leaving 14 bases between the germline ends. Written as DNA, the CDR3 is TGTGCCAGCAGTCAGGGGTCGGCCAGTGAAAAACTGTTTTTT. Translated: CASSQGSASEKLFF.

The chain employs TRBV19 and TRBJ2-5; D unresolved. Germline V gene data show CDR1 as LNHDA and CDR2 as SQIVND (reference sequence). The CDR3 has 11 amino acids. Trimming took off 6 bases at V and 4 bases at J, with 6 bases between the two ends. In DNA form, the CDR3 reads TGTGCCAGTAGAGAGGCAGAGACCCAGTACTTC. The encoded protein is CASREAETQYF.

The chain uses TRBV19 and TRBJ2-7; D uncertain. CDR1 and CDR2 (germline): LNHDA, SQIVND (reference sequence). V was clipped by 6 bases and J by 1 base, with 10 bases between them. CDR3 length: 13 residues. The CDR3 protein is CASSLLPSYEQYF. DNA for the CDR3: TGTGCCAGTAGCCTACTACCTTCCTACGAGCAGTACTTC.